This passage covers 5 T cell receptor beta chains from one sample sequenced in a study of blood T cell repertoires in COVID-19. Measured with immunoSEQ multiplex PCR; TCRdb has only the in-frame clones, and not every one. Of roughly 250,000 clones in the sample, 80% to 85% are singletons; the top ten hold roughly 14%. The source material was peripheral blood. The source is a person aged 70 to 79 with COVID-19, enrolled during active disease.

As regards this clone: This could be a read error, since a much larger clone is one nucleotide away. The CDR3 DNA reads TGTGCCAGCAGCCCGGGACAGGGAGCCTACGAGCAGTACTTC. This translates into CASSPGQGAYEQYF. V usage is TRBV6-5 and J usage is TRBJ2-7; 9 positions agree with TRBD1. Germline V gene data show CDR1 as MNHEY and CDR2 as SVGAGI. The CDR3 is 14 amino acids. Trimming at V came to 6 bases and at J to 2 bases, leaving 5 bases not matched to a gene.

This rearrangement joins TRBV6-5 to TRBJ1-2; D not resolved. Trimming took off 7 bases at V and 7 bases at J, with 22 bases between the two ends. CDR1 MNHEY and CDR2 SVGAGI come from the germline V gene. The CDR3 runs to 15 residues. The CDR3 is CASTNYHPGIVGYTF. CDR3 sequence (DNA): TGTGCCAGCACCAACTACCACCCCGGGATTGTTGGCTACACCTTC.

CDR3 coding DNA: TGCGCCAGCAGCCAACGTCTAGGGGGAGACTCTGGAAACACCATATATTTT. It specifies CASSQRLGGDSGNTIYF. The J gene is TRBJ1-3, the V gene TRBV4-1; TRBD1 might be the D (6 bases). The germline V and J ends were trimmed by 2 bases and 0 bases, with 14 bases remaining between them. Germline CDR1 and CDR2: MGHRA and YSYEKL. The CDR3 runs to 17 residues.

In its sample, this clone was seen a few times. This chain joins TRBV7-2 and TRBJ2-5; 9 nucleotides line up with TRBD1. The CDR3 has 15 amino acids. Losses at the gene ends were 5 bases for V and 5 bases for J; bases not matched to a gene: 9. CDR1 is SGHTA and CDR2 is FQGNSA in the germline V gene. CDR3 sequence (DNA): TGTGCCAGCAGCAAGGGACAGGGCCCTTTCGAGACCCAGTACTTC. Protein sequence: CASSKGQGPFETQYF.

The V call is TRBV7-6, the J call TRBJ2-6; 10 nucleotides agree with TRBD2. Trimming cost V 5 bases and J 0 bases; bases outside gene matches: 10. Germline lookup yields CDR1 SGHVS and CDR2 FNYEAQ. The CDR3 extends over 19 amino acids. CDR3 loop: CASSDIAGGRSSGANVLTF. DNA of the CDR3: TGTGCCAGCAGCGACATAGCGGGGGGAAGAAGCTCTGGGGCCAACGTCCTGACTTTC. Supplemented by reference TRBV7-6 and TRBJ2-6, the full variable domain reads GAGVSQSPRYKVTKRGQDVALRCDPISGHVSLYWYRQALGQGPEFLTYFNYEAQQDKSGLPNDRFSAERPEGSISTLTIQRTEQRDSAMYRCASSDIAGGRSSGANVLTFGAGSRLTVL.